Following are 26 T cell receptor beta chains from one sample sequenced in a study of control samples from healthy donors and cancer patients. Using immunoSEQ multiplex PCR, the repertoire was profiled, and TCRdb retains in-frame clones only, with some absent. The sample contains 90,000 to 100,000 clones, 75% to 85% of which appear only once. Sequenced: blood. Source of these receptors: a woman aged 30 to 39 in good health.

V is TRBV13 and J is TRBJ1-2; D is unresolved. Trimming took off 0 bases at V and 4 bases at J, with 6 bases between the two ends. Germline assignment: CDR1 PRHDT and CDR2 FYEKMQ (reference sequence). The CDR3 spans 13 residues. As DNA, the CDR3 is TGTGCCAGCAGCTTAGGTTTGTTCTATGGCTACACCTTC. Its protein product is CASSLGLFYGYTF.

The genes are TRBV10-1 and TRBJ2-7, with D perhaps matching TRBD2 (6 bases). The CDR3 spans 13 residues. V was cut by 2 bases and J by 3 bases, with 8 bases left in between. Germline V CDR1 and CDR2: WNHNN, SYGVQD (reference sequence). CDR3 DNA sequence: TGCGCCAGCAGTGAGGGACTATACTACGAGCAGTACTTC. Its protein is CASSEGLYYEQYF.

Only one count was recorded for this clone. J is TRBJ2-7 and V is TRBV6-2 or TRBV6-3; TRBD1 is a possible D gene (7 bases). The CDR3 runs to 15 residues. Trimming cost V 0 bases and J 5 bases, with 14 bases left between them. CDR1 is MNHEY and CDR2 is SVGEGT in the germline V gene. The CDR3 sequence is CASSYSRQGGHEQYF. CDR3 nucleotides: TGTGCCAGCAGTTACTCGAGACAGGGAGGCCACGAGCAGTACTTC.

The chain has TRBV6-6 and TRBJ2-7; no clear D gene. Germline V gene sequence: CDR1 MNHNY, CDR2 SVGAGI (reference sequence). There are 14 residues in the CDR3. With 6 bases removed from V and 3 bases from J, the gap between germline ends came to 15 bases. The CDR3 here is CASRGVEIGYEQYF. For the CDR3, the DNA is TGTGCCAGCAGGGGCGTGGAAATTGGCTACGAGCAGTACTTC.

The chain recombines TRBV7-2 with TRBJ2-2; 7 positions match TRBD1. This CDR3 contains 17 residues. V lost 1 base to trimming and J lost 5 bases; unmatched junction nucleotides: 10. CDR1 is SGHTA, CDR2 FQGNSA, per germline. The CDR3 sequence is CASSLGGYRGRTGELFF. The CDR3 region has the DNA TGTGCCAGCAGCTTAGGGGGATACAGGGGAAGGACCGGGGAGCTGTTTTTT.

The chain has TRBV4-3 and TRBJ1-2; no reliable D call. With 0 bases removed from V and 2 bases from J, the gap between germline ends came to 10 bases. The length of the CDR3 is 15 residues. Per the germline V gene, CDR1 is LGHNA and CDR2 is YSLEER. CDR3 coding DNA: TGCGCCAGCAGCCAAGACGAGGCCGGGAACTATGGCTACACCTTC. Its translation: CASSQDEAGNYGYTF.

The J gene is TRBJ1-5, the V gene TRBV15; a weak D match, TRBD1 (6 bases). The germline gives CDR1 LNHNV, CDR2 YYDKDF (reference sequence). V lost 2 bases and J 0 bases, leaving 8 bases between the germline ends. CDR3 length: 15 residues. The CDR3 DNA reads TGTGCCACCAGCAGATACAGGGATAGCAATCAGCCCCAGCATTTT. The encoded protein is CATSRYRDSNQPQHF.

V gene TRBV6-6 combines with J gene TRBJ2-3, with a possible D match to TRBD1 (5 bases). The CDR3 has 14 amino acids. Trimming pared 4 bases from V and 2 bases from J, leaving 10 bases between. Germline lookup yields CDR1 MNHNY and CDR2 SVGAGI (reference sequence). CDR3 protein: CASSSGPFTDTQYF. Written as DNA, the CDR3 is TGTGCCAGCAGTTCAGGGCCTTTCACAGATACGCAGTATTTT.

The V call is TRBV6-5, the J call TRBJ2-1; D is undetermined. Trimming took off 5 bases at V and 3 bases at J, with 14 bases between the two ends. This CDR3 contains 15 residues. Germline V gene sequence: CDR1 MNHEY, CDR2 SVGAGI. The CDR3 here is CASSPGGENYNEQFF. The CDR3 DNA reads TGTGCCAGCAGTCCGGGCGGAGAGAACTACAATGAGCAGTTCTTC.

The chain carries TRBV20-1 and TRBJ2-1; D unclear. CDR1 DFQATT and CDR2 SNEGSKA come from the germline V gene (reference sequence). The CDR3 is 11 amino acids. The V end lost 7 bases, the J end lost 7 bases, and 11 bases lay between the germline ends. CDR3 in amino acids: CSVVRSNEQFF. The CDR3 nucleotides read TGCAGTGTGGTCCGGTCTAATGAGCAGTTCTTC.

This chain uses TRBV7-2 with TRBJ2-1; the D gene is possibly TRBD2 (6 bases). Looked up from germline, CDR1 is SGHTA and CDR2 is FQGNSA. V was clipped by 1 base and J by 0 bases, with 10 bases between them. The CDR3 consists of 16 residues. The DNA of the CDR3 is TGTGCCAGCAGCTTAGTGGGCGGGGCCTCCTACAATGAGCAGTTCTTC. Protein product: CASSLVGGASYNEQFF.

The V call is TRBV6-5, the J call TRBJ1-5, with 9 bases identical to TRBD1. Germline V lookup: CDR1 MNHEY, CDR2 SVGAGI. V shed 5 bases, J shed 4 bases, and the junction held 6 bases outside the gene matches. This CDR3 has 15 amino acids. CDR3: CASSPPGQGNQPQHF. CDR3 nucleotide sequence: TGTGCCAGCAGTCCGCCGGGACAGGGAAATCAGCCCCAGCATTTT.

This clone was recorded a few times. The chain's CDR3 is CASSPGQGSSPLHF. As DNA, the CDR3 is TGCGCCAGCAGCCCTGGCCAGGGTTCTTCACCCCTCCACTTT. The chain has TRBV4-3 and TRBJ1-6; D is perhaps TRBD1 (5 bases). The germline V gene encodes CDR1 LGHNA and CDR2 YSLEER. This CDR3 contains 14 residues. Trimming took 4 bases from V and 9 from J, leaving 13 bases between them.

This chain links TRBV6-5 with TRBJ2-5, with TRBD1 matching 9 bases. The CDR3 runs to 16 residues. V shed 2 bases and J 4 bases; nucleotides not matched to a gene: 8. Germline V gene lookup returns CDR1 MNHEY and CDR2 SVGAGI. CDR3: CASSYPTGGLGETQYF. For the CDR3, the DNA is TGTGCCAGCAGTTACCCGACAGGGGGGCTGGGAGAGACCCAGTACTTC.

This rearrangement joins TRBV12-3 or TRBV12-4 to TRBJ2-1; TRBD2 is a possible D gene (5 bases). This CDR3 spans 13 amino acids. V dropped 7 bases and J dropped 5 bases, with 12 bases sitting between them. As DNA, the CDR3 is TGTGCCAGCACTGCCGGGGTGAACAATGAGCAGTTCTTC. Translation: CASTAGVNNEQFF.

The chain combines TRBV9 with TRBJ2-2; 8 nucleotides line up with TRBD2. V was clipped by 0 bases and J by 7 bases; unmatched bases: 8. This CDR3 is 16 amino acids long. Germline V gene data show CDR1 as SGDLS and CDR2 as YYNGEE. CDR3 residues: CASSVGPGGPFGELFF. In DNA form, the CDR3 reads TGTGCCAGCAGCGTAGGTCCGGGGGGGCCTTTCGGGGAGCTGTTTTTT.

The chain uses TRBV6-6 and TRBJ1-2; D is unresolved. This CDR3 spans 13 amino acids. The V and J ends lost 8 bases and 0 bases respectively, with 10 bases between them. The germline V gene has CDR1 MNHNY and CDR2 SVGAGI (reference sequence). CDR3 amino acids: CASARGTNYGYTF. The CDR3 coding sequence is TGTGCCAGCGCACGGGGTACTAACTATGGCTACACCTTC.

The sample holds a few counts of this clone. The chain is built from TRBV5-4 and TRBJ1-4, with TRBD1 matching 7 bases. The germline CDR1 and CDR2 sequences are SGHNT and YYREEE (reference sequence). The CDR3 sequence is 14 residues long. Trimming cost V 4 bases and J 7 bases; bases outside gene matches: 7. This chain's CDR3 is CASSQQGRSEKLFF. CDR3 coding DNA: TGTGCCAGCAGCCAACAGGGGAGGAGTGAAAAACTGTTTTTT.

The chain employs TRBV2 and TRBJ2-3, with D maybe TRBD2 (5 bases). This CDR3 has 14 residues. Trimming removed 7 bases from V and 1 base from J, with 12 bases in between. Per the germline V gene, CDR1 is SNHLY and CDR2 is FYNNEI. The CDR3: CASNGWGGTDTQYF. As DNA, the CDR3 is TGTGCCAGCAACGGCTGGGGAGGCACAGATACGCAGTATTTT. Full variable domain (missing parts from reference TRBV2 and TRBJ2-3): EPEVTQTPSHQVTQMGQEVILRCVPISNHLYFYWYRQILGQKVEFLVSFYNNEISEKSEIFDDQFSVERPDGSNFTLKIRSTKLEDSAMYFCASNGWGGTDTQYFGPGTRLTVL.

The chain links TRBV7-8 to TRBJ2-3, with 7 bases matching TRBD2. V dropped 5 bases and J dropped 8; count of bases not matched to a gene: 10. The CDR3 is made up of 14 amino acids. CDR1 SGHVS and CDR2 FQNEAQ come from the germline V gene. DNA for the CDR3: TGTGCCAGCAGCCCCCGGACTAGTTTGGCTACGCAGTATTTT. It specifies CASSPRTSLATQYF.

J is TRBJ1-4 and V is TRBV5-1, with 7 bases aligning to TRBD1. The CDR3 length is 16 residues. The ends lost 0 bases at V and 4 bases at J; junction bases unmatched: 6. From germline, CDR1 is SGHRS and CDR2 YFSETQ. The DNA of the CDR3 is TGCGCCAGCAGCTTGGAACCGGGACAGCTTAATGAAAAACTGTTTTTT. Its translation is CASSLEPGQLNEKLFF.

This clone was detected only once. This chain's CDR3 is CASSLGVSPETQYF. CDR3 DNA: TGTGCCAGCAGCTTGGGCGTATCTCCGGAGACCCAGTACTTC. This sequence joins TRBV5-4 and TRBJ2-5; D unresolved. CDR1 is SGHNT, CDR2 YYREEE, per germline (reference sequence). Trimming took 0 bases from V and 5 from J, leaving 11 bases between them. The CDR3 has 14 residues.

The chain links TRBV9 to TRBJ1-1; TRBD1 aligns across 7 bases. Germline CDR1 is SGDLS and CDR2 is YYNGEE. This CDR3 is 15 amino acids long. With 3 bases clipped from V and 6 bases from J, the junction kept 11 bases outside the gene matches. The CDR3: CASSAPDRRGPEAFF. CDR3 bases: TGTGCCAGCAGCGCGCCGGACAGGAGGGGCCCTGAAGCTTTCTTT.

The genes are TRBV9 and TRBJ2-5; D could derive from TRBD1 or TRBD2 (6 bases each). Germline CDR1 is SGDLS and CDR2 is YYNGEE. V lost 1 base to trimming and J lost 4 bases, with 11 bases between them. This CDR3 has 14 residues. CDR3: CASSVRGAVETQYF. As DNA, the CDR3 is TGTGCCAGCAGCGTAAGGGGGGCCGTAGAGACCCAGTACTTC.

The V and J genes are TRBV4-2 and TRBJ2-1, with 9 bases matching TRBD2. The ends lost 4 bases at V and 6 bases at J; junction bases unmatched: 4. The CDR3 contains 14 residues. Germline CDR1 LGHNA, CDR2 YNFKEQ. Written as DNA, the CDR3 is TGTGCCAGCAGCCGAGGCGGGGGGGTCAATGAGCAGTTCTTC. Encoded protein: CASSRGGGVNEQFF.

The chain joins TRBV11-2 to TRBJ1-1; D possibly corresponds to TRBD1 (6 bases). Germline CDR1 is SGHAT and CDR2 is FQNNGV. V was clipped by 5 bases and J by 6 bases, with 16 bases between them. The CDR3 extends over 14 amino acids. The CDR3 DNA is TGTGCCAGCAGCCTCCGGACAGCTTCCCCTGAAGCTTTCTTT. It translates to CASSLRTASPEAFF.